The 19 T cell receptor beta chains given below trace back to one sample, sequenced in a study of cytotoxic CD8 clonotypes in ibrutinib-treated CLL. Assay: immunoSEQ multiplex PCR; the TCRdb copy retains only in-frame clones and omits some. The data hold approximately 190,000 clones, with just over 70% observed a single time. Sequenced here: PBMCs, sampled after 12 months of ibrutinib treatment. The receptors stem from a human donor with chronic lymphocytic leukemia.

The chain is built from TRBV9 and TRBJ1-2; 9 bases line up with TRBD1. The CDR3 spans 15 residues. Germline V gives CDR1 SGDLS, CDR2 YYNGEE. Trimming cost V 3 bases and J 0 bases; bases outside gene matches: 3. CDR3 bases: TGTGCCAGCAGCGCCGGGACAGGGACTAACTATGGCTACACCTTC. Translation gives CASSAGTGTNYGYTF.

This clone was observed many times. The V gene is TRBV7-9, the J gene TRBJ1-5; TRBD1 matches at 9 bases. This CDR3 has 16 residues. Germline V gene data show CDR1 as SEHNR and CDR2 as FQNEAQ (reference sequence). V lost 3 bases to trimming and J lost 6 bases; unmatched junction nucleotides: 9. The CDR3 loop reads CASSFAGTGFGQPQHF. CDR3 coding DNA: TGTGCCAGCAGCTTCGCCGGGACAGGGTTCGGTCAGCCCCAGCATTTT. The full variable domain, completed using reference TRBV7-9 and TRBJ1-5, is DTGVSQNPRHKITKRGQNVTFRCDPISEHNRLYWYRQTLGQGPEFLTYFQNEAQLEKSRLLSDRFSAERPKGSFSTLEIQRTEQGDSAMYLCASSFAGTGFGQPQHFGDGTRLSIL.

On this clone itself: Distinct nucleotide sequences in the sample also encode this CDR3. This chain uses TRBV18 with TRBJ2-7; 13 nucleotides agree with TRBD2. The CDR3 totals 15 residues. Germline-derived CDR1 and CDR2 are KGHSH and LQKENI. V gave up 3 bases and J gave up 3 bases; unmatched junction bases: 2. The CDR3: CASSPTSGRVYEQYF. The CDR3 DNA reads TGTGCCAGCTCACCCACTAGCGGGAGGGTCTACGAGCAGTACTTC.

The chain employs TRBV30 and TRBJ1-3; TRBD1 is a possible D gene (6 bases). CDR3 length equals 15 residues. V was cut by 4 bases and J by 0 bases, with 13 bases left in between. Germline assignment: CDR1 GTSNPN and CDR2 SVGIG (reference sequence). For the CDR3, the DNA is TGTGCCTGGAACCAGGGGCAAAACTCTGGAAACACCATATATTTT. It encodes CAWNQGQNSGNTIYF.

V usage is TRBV13 and J usage is TRBJ2-7, with D unclear. Germline V CDR1 and CDR2: PRHDT, FYEKMQ (reference sequence). The V end was cut by 5 bases, the J end by 1 base, with 9 bases between. This CDR3 has 13 amino acids. The CDR3 DNA reads TGTGCCAGCAGCCCCGGGCAGTCCTACGAGCAGTACTTC. As protein: CASSPGQSYEQYF.

The chain uses TRBV9 and TRBJ2-4; 7 nucleotides align to TRBD1. V dropped 2 bases and J dropped 5; count of bases not matched to a gene: 7. Germline CDR1 reads SGDLS; CDR2 reads YYNGEE. The CDR3 has 15 residues. The CDR3 spells CASSVAGQGENIQYF. The CDR3 region has the DNA TGTGCCAGCAGCGTGGCTGGGCAGGGGGAAAACATTCAGTACTTC.

The CDR3: CASSANTGGDTEAFF. For the CDR3, the DNA is TGTGCCAGCAGCGCAAATACAGGGGGCGACACTGAAGCTTTCTTT. The gene calls are TRBV7-2 and TRBJ1-1; 9 nucleotides align to TRBD1. The CDR3 has 15 amino acids. Germline CDR1 reads SGHTA; CDR2 reads FQGNSA. Germline trimming cut 5 bases from V and 3 bases from J; bases unmatched to any gene: 7. The variable domain in full, with the rest retrieved from reference TRBV7-2 and TRBJ1-1, is GAGVSQSPSNKVTEKGKDVELRCDPISGHTALYWYRQSLGQGLEFLIYFQGNSAPDKSGLPSDRFSAERTGGSVSTLTIQRTQQEDSAVYLCASSANTGGDTEAFFGQGTRLTVV.

The V gene is TRBV7-9, the J gene TRBJ2-7, with 11 positions matching TRBD2. Germline assignment: CDR1 SEHNR and CDR2 FQNEAQ (reference sequence). The CDR3 has 16 residues. J lost 1 base, V lost 3 bases, and 5 bases had no gene match. CDR3 sequence: CASSLTGLAESYEQYF. CDR3 nucleotides: TGTGCCAGCAGCTTGACGGGACTAGCGGAATCCTACGAGCAGTACTTC.

This clone was counted once. The chain has TRBV4-3 and TRBJ1-2; D gene unclear. Germline lookup yields CDR1 LGHNA and CDR2 YSLEER. Trimming left V 0 bases short and J 4 bases short, with 15 bases between. The CDR3 has 16 amino acids. For the CDR3, the DNA is TGCGCCAGCAGCCAAGATTCAGACGTCAGCCTCTATGGCTACACCTTC. It codes for CASSQDSDVSLYGYTF.

The CDR3 region has the DNA TGTGCCAGCAGTTTAGGAGTTCAGAAGGTTGCTTTCTTT. This translates into CASSLGVQKVAFF. The chain has TRBV28 and TRBJ1-1, with D unclear. V dropped 2 bases and J dropped 11 bases, with 15 bases sitting between them. CDR1 is MDHEN, CDR2 SYDVKM, per germline. The CDR3 contains 13 residues.

The CDR3 bases are TGTGCCAGCAGCCACCCGGGGGGAGAGACCCAGTACTTC. Its protein is CASSHPGGETQYF. V is TRBV7-8 and J is TRBJ2-5, with TRBD2 identical over 7 bases. The CDR3 has 13 residues. Germline CDR1 is SGHVS and CDR2 is FQNEAQ. V shed 5 bases and J 4 bases; nucleotides not matched to a gene: 4.

The chain has TRBV30 and TRBJ1-4; 7 bases line up with TRBD1. V shed 1 base, J shed 0 bases, and the junction held 11 bases outside the gene matches. This CDR3 is built from 18 residues. Looked up from germline, CDR1 is GTSNPN and CDR2 is SVGIG (reference sequence). In DNA form, the CDR3 reads TGTGCCTGGAGTGACAACAGGGGAAGGATTGCAACTAATGAAAAACTGTTTTTT. Its translation: CAWSDNRGRIATNEKLFF.

This clone was recorded only once. The J gene is TRBJ1-4, the V gene TRBV9, with 9 bases aligning to TRBD1. The ends lost 4 bases at V and 8 bases at J; junction bases unmatched: 9. The CDR3 totals 15 residues. CDR1 and CDR2 from the germline V gene are SGDLS and YYNGEE. The CDR3 protein is CASSRPGTGREKLFF. The CDR3 DNA sequence: TGTGCCAGCAGCCGTCCCGGGACAGGGAGGGAAAAACTGTTTTTT. The full variable domain, its missing parts supplied by reference TRBV9 and TRBJ1-4, is DSGVTQTPKHLITATGQRVTLRCSPRSGDLSVYWYQQSLDQGLQFLIQYYNGEERAKGNILERFSAQQFPDLHSELNLSSLELGDSALYFCASSRPGTGREKLFFGSGTQLSVL.

The gene calls are TRBV7-9 and TRBJ2-5; D is uncertain. Trimming took off 1 base at V and 4 bases at J, with 10 bases between the two ends. This CDR3 is 14 amino acids long. The germline V gene has CDR1 SEHNR and CDR2 FQNEAQ (reference sequence). CDR3 coding DNA: TGTGCCAGCAGCTTAGGGACGGGCGGAGAGACCCAGTACTTC. It codes for CASSLGTGGETQYF.

This clone has just a few counts. CDR3 DNA sequence: TGTGCCAGCAGCTTCACAACACGGAGCTATGGCTACACCTTC. Translation: CASSFTTRSYGYTF. This chain connects TRBV5-8 to TRBJ1-2, with unresolved D. In germline, CDR1 is SGHTS, CDR2 YDEGEE. The CDR3 is made up of 14 amino acids. V was pared by 2 bases and J by 4 bases, with 12 bases between.

This clone came up once. The V and J genes are TRBV7-9 and TRBJ1-2; 7 bases align to TRBD1. There are 17 residues in the CDR3. The germline V gene has CDR1 SEHNR and CDR2 FQNEAQ (reference sequence). After removal of 5 bases from V and 6 bases from J, the junction contained 18 bases not matched to a gene. The CDR3: CASSPDPSGTVYNGYTF. The CDR3, as DNA: TGTGCCAGCAGCCCAGATCCGTCCGGGACAGTATACAATGGCTACACCTTC.

The chain links TRBV7-2 to TRBJ2-7; D is uncertain. The CDR3 contains 10 residues. CDR1 SGHTA and CDR2 FQGNSA come from the germline V gene. V dropped 6 bases and J dropped 4 bases, with 4 bases sitting between them. The CDR3 nucleotides read TGTGCCAGCAGTAATTACGAGCAGTACTTC. Encoded protein: CASSNYEQYF.

This chain links TRBV7-2 with TRBJ1-5, with D unresolved. V was trimmed by 5 bases and J by 5 bases, leaving 10 bases between them. The CDR3 extends over 13 amino acids. In germline, CDR1 is SGHTA, CDR2 FQGNSA. The CDR3 nucleotides are TGTGCCAGCAGCCCGAGCCCCGATCAGCCCCAGCATTTT. This sequence encodes CASSPSPDQPQHF.

The chain joins TRBV27 to TRBJ1-1, with TRBD1 matching over 8 bases. Germline trimming cut 3 bases from V and 2 bases from J; bases unmatched to any gene: 14. The CDR3 is made up of 18 amino acids. CDR1 is MNHEY and CDR2 is SMNVEV in the germline V gene (reference sequence). CDR3 nucleotides: TGTGCCAGCAGTTTCGGCGTTAGGGGGACAGGTTTTAACACTGAAGCTTTCTTT. It encodes CASSFGVRGTGFNTEAFF.